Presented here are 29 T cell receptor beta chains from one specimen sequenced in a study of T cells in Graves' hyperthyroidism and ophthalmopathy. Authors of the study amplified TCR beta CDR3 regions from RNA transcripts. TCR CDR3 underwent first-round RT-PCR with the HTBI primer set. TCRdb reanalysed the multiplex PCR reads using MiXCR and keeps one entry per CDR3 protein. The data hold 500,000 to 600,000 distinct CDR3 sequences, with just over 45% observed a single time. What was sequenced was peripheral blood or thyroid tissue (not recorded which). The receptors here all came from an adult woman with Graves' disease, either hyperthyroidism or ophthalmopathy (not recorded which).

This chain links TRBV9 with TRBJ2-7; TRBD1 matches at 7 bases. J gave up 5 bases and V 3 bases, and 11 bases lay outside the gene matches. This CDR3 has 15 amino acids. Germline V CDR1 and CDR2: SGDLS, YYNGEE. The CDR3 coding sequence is TGTGCCAGCAGCGGGGGGATCACAGGGGTTGACGAGCAGTACTTC. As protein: CASSGGITGVDEQYF.

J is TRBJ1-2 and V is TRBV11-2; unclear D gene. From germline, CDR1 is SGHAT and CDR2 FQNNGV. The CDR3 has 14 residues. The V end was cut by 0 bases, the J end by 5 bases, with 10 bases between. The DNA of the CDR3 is TGTGCCAGCAGCTTAGATCCGGCAGTTTATGGCTACACCTTC. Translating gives CASSLDPAVYGYTF. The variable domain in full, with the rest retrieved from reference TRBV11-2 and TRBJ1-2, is EAGVAQSPRYKIIEKRQSVAFWCNPISGHATLYWYQQILGQGPKLLIQFQNNGVVDDSQLPKDRFSAERLKGVDSTLKIQPAKLEDSAVYLCASSLDPAVYGYTFGSGTRLTVV.

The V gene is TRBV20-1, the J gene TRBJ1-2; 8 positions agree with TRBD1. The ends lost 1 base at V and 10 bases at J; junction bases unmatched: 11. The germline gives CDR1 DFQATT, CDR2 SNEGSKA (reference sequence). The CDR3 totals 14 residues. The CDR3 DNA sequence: TGCAGTGCTAGAGTTATCCCAGGGGGCTACGACTACACCTTC. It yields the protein CSARVIPGGYDYTF.

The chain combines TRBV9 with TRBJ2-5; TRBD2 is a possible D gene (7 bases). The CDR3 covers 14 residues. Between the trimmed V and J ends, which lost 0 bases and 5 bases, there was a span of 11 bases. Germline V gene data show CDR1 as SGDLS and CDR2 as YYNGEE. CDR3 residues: CASSVGGRGETQYF. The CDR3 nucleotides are TGTGCCAGCAGCGTAGGGGGGCGGGGGGAGACCCAGTACTTC.

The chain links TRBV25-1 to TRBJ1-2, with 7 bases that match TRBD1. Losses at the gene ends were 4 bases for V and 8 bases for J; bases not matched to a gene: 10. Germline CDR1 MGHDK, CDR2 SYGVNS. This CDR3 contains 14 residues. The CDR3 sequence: CASSAPGQLKGYTF. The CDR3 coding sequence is TGTGCCAGCAGTGCCCCGGGACAGCTAAAGGGCTACACCTTC.

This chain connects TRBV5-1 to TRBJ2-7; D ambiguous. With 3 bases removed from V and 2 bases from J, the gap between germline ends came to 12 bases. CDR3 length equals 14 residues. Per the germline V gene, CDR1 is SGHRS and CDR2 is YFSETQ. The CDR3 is CASSSRADPYEQYF. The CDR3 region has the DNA TGCGCCAGCAGCTCCCGGGCAGACCCCTACGAGCAGTACTTC.

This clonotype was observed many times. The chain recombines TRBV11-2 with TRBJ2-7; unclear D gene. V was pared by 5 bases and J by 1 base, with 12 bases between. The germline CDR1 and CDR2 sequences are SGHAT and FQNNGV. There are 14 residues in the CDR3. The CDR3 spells CASSLYGPSYEQYF. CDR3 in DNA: TGTGCCAGCAGCCTTTACGGACCATCCTACGAGCAGTACTTC.

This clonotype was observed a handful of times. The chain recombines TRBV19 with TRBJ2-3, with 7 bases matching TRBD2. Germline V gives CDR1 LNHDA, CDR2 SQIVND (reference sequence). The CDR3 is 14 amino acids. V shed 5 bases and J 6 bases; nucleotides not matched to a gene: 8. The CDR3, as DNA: TGTGCCAGTAGTTCGGCGGGAGCGGGGGATACGCAGTATTTT. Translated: CASSSAGAGDTQYF.

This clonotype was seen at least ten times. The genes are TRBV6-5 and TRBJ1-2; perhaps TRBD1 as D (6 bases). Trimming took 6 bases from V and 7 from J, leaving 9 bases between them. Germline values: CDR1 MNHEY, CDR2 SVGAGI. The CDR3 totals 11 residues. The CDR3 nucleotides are TGTGCCAGCAGAGGGGGACGTGGCTACACCTTC. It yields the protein CASRGGRGYTF.

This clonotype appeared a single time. CDR3 protein: CARTPTSRPGWDTGGNTIYF. Written as DNA, the CDR3 is TGTGCCCGCACCCCTACCTCGCGACCGGGGTGGGACACTGGAGGAAACACCATATATTTT. V gene TRBV12-3 or TRBV12-4 combines with J gene TRBJ1-3; D possibly corresponds to TRBD1 (6 bases). The V and J ends lost 11 bases and 4 bases respectively, with 36 bases between them. This CDR3 contains 20 residues.

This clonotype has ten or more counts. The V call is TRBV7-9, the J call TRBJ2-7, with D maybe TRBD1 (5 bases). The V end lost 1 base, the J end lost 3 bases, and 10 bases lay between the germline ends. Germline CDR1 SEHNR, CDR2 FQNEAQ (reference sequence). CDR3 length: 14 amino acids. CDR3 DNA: TGTGCCAGCAGCTTAGGAGACAGATACTACGAGCAGTACTTC. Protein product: CASSLGDRYYEQYF.

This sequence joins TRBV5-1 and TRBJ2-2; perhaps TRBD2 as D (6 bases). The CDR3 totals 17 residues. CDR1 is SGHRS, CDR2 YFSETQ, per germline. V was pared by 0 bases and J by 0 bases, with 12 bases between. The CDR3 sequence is CASSLVGGKANTGELFF. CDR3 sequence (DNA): TGCGCCAGCAGCTTGGTCGGCGGGAAGGCGAACACCGGGGAGCTGTTTTTT.

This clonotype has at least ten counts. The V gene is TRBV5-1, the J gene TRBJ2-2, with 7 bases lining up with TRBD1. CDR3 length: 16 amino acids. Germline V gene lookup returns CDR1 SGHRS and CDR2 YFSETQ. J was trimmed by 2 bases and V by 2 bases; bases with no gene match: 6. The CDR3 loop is CASSFLRDSNTGELFF. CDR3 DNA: TGCGCCAGCAGCTTCCTACGGGACAGCAACACCGGGGAGCTGTTTTTT. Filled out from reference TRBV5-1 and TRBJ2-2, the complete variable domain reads KAGVTQTPRYLIKTRGQQVTLSCSPISGHRSVSWYQQTPGQGLQFLFEYFSETQRNKGNFPGRFSGRQFSNSRSEMNVSTLELGDSALYLCASSFLRDSNTGELFFGEGSRLTVL.

CDR3 in DNA: TGCAGCGTTGGGACTAGCGGGAGCTCCTACGAGCAGTACTTC. Protein product: CSVGTSGSSYEQYF. The chain uses TRBV29-1 and TRBJ2-7, with 13 bases fitting TRBD2. Unmatched junction bases numbered 0, after V lost 4 bases and J lost 0 bases. The CDR3 extends over 14 amino acids. Germline V gene lookup returns CDR1 SQVTM and CDR2 ANQGSEA.

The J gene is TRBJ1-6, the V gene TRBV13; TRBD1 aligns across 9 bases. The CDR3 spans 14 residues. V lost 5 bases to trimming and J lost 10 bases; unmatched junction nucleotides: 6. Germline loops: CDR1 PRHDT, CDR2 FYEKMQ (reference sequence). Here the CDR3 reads CASSVGTGQSPLHF. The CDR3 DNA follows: TGTGCCAGCAGCGTCGGGACAGGGCAGTCACCCCTCCACTTT.

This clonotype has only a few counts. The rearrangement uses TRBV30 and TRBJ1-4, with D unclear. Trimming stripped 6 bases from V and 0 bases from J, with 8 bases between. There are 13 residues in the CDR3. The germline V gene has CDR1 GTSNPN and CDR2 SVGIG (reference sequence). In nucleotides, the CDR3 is TGTGCCTGCGGGGTAACAACTAATGAAAAACTGTTTTTT. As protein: CACGVTTNEKLFF.

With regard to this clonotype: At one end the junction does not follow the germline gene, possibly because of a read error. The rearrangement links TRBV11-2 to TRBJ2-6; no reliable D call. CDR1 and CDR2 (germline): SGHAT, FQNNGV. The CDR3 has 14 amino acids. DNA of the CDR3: TGTGCCAGCAGCTTAGATTCGGCGTTACGTGGCGGATCTTTC. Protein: CASSLDSALRGGSF. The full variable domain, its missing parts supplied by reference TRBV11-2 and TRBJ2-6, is EAGVAQSPRYKIIEKRQSVAFWCNPISGHATLYWYQQILGQGPKLLIQFQNNGVVDDSQLPKDRFSAERLKGVDSTLKIQPAKLEDSAVYLCASSLDSALRGGSFGAGSRLTVL.

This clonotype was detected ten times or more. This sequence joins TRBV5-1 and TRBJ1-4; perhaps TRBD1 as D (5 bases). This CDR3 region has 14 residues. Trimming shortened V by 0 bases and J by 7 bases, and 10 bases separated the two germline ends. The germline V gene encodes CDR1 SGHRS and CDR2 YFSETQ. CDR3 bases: TGCGCCAGCAGCTTGGGGACAAGGTCTGAAAAACTGTTTTTT. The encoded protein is CASSLGTRSEKLFF.

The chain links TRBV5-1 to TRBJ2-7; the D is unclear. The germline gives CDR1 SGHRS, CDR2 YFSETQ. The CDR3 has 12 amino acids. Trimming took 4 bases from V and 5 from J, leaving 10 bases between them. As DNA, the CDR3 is TGCGCCAGCAGCGGGTACGGTCACGAGCAGTACTTC. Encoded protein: CASSGYGHEQYF.

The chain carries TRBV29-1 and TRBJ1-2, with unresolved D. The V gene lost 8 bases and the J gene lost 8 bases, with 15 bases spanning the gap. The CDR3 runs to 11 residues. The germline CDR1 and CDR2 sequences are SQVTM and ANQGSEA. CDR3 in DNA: TGCAGCAAACGGGAGGATCTCGGCTACACCTTC. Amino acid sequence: CSKREDLGYTF.

CDR3 sequence reads: CASGDNEDSTYEQYF. Written as DNA, the CDR3 is TGTGCCAGCGGCGATAACGAGGACAGCACCTACGAGCAGTACTTC. The rearrangement uses TRBV7-9 and TRBJ2-7; TRBD1 is a possible D gene (6 bases). Germline CDR1 reads SEHNR; CDR2 reads FQNEAQ (reference sequence). V was shortened by 8 bases and J by 2 bases, with 19 bases between the two germline ends. This CDR3 is built from 15 residues.

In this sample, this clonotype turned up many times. The CDR3 sequence: CASTRAGIAFF. CDR3 coding DNA: TGTGCCAGCACCCGGGCGGGGATAGCTTTCTTT. The V and J genes are TRBV27 and TRBJ1-1; unclear D gene. Germline CDR1 and CDR2: MNHEY and SMNVEV (reference sequence). This CDR3 has 11 amino acids. V lost 7 bases to trimming and J lost 10 bases, with 13 bases between them.

CDR3 amino acids: CATSKRGLGSTEAFF. In DNA, the CDR3 is TGTGCCACCAGCAAAAGGGGGCTAGGGAGCACTGAAGCTTTCTTT. V and J are TRBV15 and TRBJ1-1, with 7 positions matching TRBD1. CDR1 is LNHNV and CDR2 is YYDKDF in the germline V gene (reference sequence). Unmatched junction bases numbered 9, after V lost 4 bases and J lost 4 bases. The CDR3 runs to 15 residues.

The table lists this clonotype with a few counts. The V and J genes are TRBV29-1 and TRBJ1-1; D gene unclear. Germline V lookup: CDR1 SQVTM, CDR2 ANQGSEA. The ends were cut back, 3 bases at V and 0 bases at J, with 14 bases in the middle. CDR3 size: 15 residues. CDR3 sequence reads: CSVDRGYGLNTEAFF. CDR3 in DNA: TGCAGCGTTGATCGGGGATACGGGCTGAACACTGAAGCTTTCTTT.

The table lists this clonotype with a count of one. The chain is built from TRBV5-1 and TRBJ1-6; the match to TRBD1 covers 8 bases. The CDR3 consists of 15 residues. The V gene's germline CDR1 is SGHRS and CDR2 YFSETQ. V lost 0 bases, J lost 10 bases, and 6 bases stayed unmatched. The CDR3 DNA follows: TGCGCCAGCAGCTTGGAAGGACAGGGAGGCTCACCCCTCCACTTT. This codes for CASSLEGQGGSPLHF.

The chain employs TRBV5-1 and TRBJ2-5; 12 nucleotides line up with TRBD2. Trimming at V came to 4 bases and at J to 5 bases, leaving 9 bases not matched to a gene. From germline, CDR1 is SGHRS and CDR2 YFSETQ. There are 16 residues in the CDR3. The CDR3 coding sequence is TGCGCCAGCAGCCCGCCGGGACTAGCGGGCGGCGAGACCCAGTACTTC. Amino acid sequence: CASSPPGLAGGETQYF.

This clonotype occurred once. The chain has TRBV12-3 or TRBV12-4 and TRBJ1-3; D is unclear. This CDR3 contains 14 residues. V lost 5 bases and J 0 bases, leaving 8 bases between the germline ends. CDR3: CASSPIHSGNTIYF. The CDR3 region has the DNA TGTGCCAGCAGTCCTATCCACTCTGGAAACACCATATATTTT.

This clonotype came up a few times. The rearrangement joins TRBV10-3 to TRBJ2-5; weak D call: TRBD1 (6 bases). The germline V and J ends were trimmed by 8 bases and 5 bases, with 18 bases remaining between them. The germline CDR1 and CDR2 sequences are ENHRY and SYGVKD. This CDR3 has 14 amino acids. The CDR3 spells CAIEEQGMMETQYF. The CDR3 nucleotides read TGTGCCATCGAAGAGCAGGGGATGATGGAGACCCAGTACTTC.

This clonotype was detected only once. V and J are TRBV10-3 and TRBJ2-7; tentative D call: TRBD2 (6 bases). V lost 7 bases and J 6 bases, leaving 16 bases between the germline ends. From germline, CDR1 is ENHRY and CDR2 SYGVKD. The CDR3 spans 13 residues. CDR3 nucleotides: TGTGCCATCAAGGGGTTTTTCGGGAGCGAGCAGTACTTC. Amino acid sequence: CAIKGFFGSEQYF.